The present T cell receptor beta chain was sequenced within a study of regulatory T cells after allogeneic stem cell transplantation (dated by TCRdb to the late 2010s). For the wider study: Patients were stratified according to whether acute graft-versus-host disease had developed within 100 days after stem cell transplantation. Between patients who did and did not develop acute graft-versus-host disease, the study compared the regulatory T-cell TCR repertoire following allogeneic stem cell transplantation. CD4+CD25+CD127- regulatory T cells were obtained from patient PBMCs by means of fluorescence-activated cell sorting. Conventional CD4+ T cells defined as CD4+CD25+/-CD127+ were also sorted and TCR-sequenced for comparison in the study. The full study reports these points: No regulatory T-cell clones were shared by all patients, and sorted cell numbers did not correlate significantly with the inverse Simpson index. The small patient sample size meant the findings required validation in a larger cohort. Conventional CD4+ T-cell repertoire diversity did not differ significantly between patients with and without graft-versus-host disease. Patients without graft-versus-host disease showed a less diverse, more focused regulatory T-cell TCR repertoire than patients with the disease. In non-GvHD patients, the top 10 regulatory T-cell clones took up a significantly larger share of the repertoire, which suggests that presumably allo-specific protective clones had expanded.

Clipping removes 2 bases from V and 4 bases from J, with 11 as the unmatched junction base count. The germline V gene provides CDR1 SGHRS and CDR2 YFSETQ. Measured from the cysteine to the phenylalanine, the CDR3 is 17 residues long. Only CDR3 DNA remains: 51 bases, in frame from the first base. What this sample's time point label stands for: 30 days after allogeneic hematopoietic stem cell transplantation. At 30 days after allogeneic hematopoietic stem cell transplantation, peripheral blood mononuclear cells were collected from the patients. Sequenced on an Illumina MiSeq. The SMARTer RACE cDNA Amplification kit was used to reverse transcribe the RNA, and the TCR beta CDR3 region was then amplified. RNA from sorted cells was extracted with the RNeasy Mini Kit. TCR beta amplicons were sequenced using Illumina paired-end sequencing. The paper's data handling went like this. MiXCR, VDJtools and the tcR R package were the tools used to analyze the TCR repertoire. The inverse Simpson index served to quantify diversity, and clones were sorted into rare, small, medium or expanded bins based on their proportion of the repertoire. Starting from the raw public reads, TCRdb applied fastp trimming at Q25, assembled clones with MiXCR and retained in-frame beta chains. For every CDR3 protein sequence, its rows merge into one entry that carries the most common genes and DNA. TCRdb, not the authors, supplied the V and J calls. The sample table holds approximately 410 distinct CDR3 sequences, of which about 20% were seen once. The ten largest clones take up roughly 19% of the sample.

By sample share, this clonotype is large (0.1 to 1%). Its antigen remains undetermined. Per-nucleotide qualities are absent, and no much larger clonotype sits a single base away. The V gene is TRBV5-1 and the J gene is TRBJ2-7, with TRBD1 identical over 11 junction bases. The receptor was derived from a human patient who had an allogeneic stem cell transplant, so the T cells may come from the graft donor. The sample was sorted CD4+ T cells from blood (whether regulatory or conventional is not recorded), taken 30 days after allogeneic stem cell transplant. The DNA sequence is TGCGCCAGCAGCTTTGGACAGGGGGCAAACTCGGTTTACGAGCAGTACTTC. It encodes CASSFGQGANSVYEQYF.